These T cell receptor beta chains were read from a single sample in a study of T cell responses to AZD1222 COVID-19 vaccine. Repertoires were generated with immunoSEQ multiplex PCR, while TCRdb's copy carries only in-frame clones and drops some. The sample lists some 150,000 clones, about 86% occurring once. Sequenced here: peripheral blood, sampled 28 days after the second AZD1222 dose. The receptor source for this set is an adult who received the AZD1222 COVID-19 vaccine. Each CDR3 is given with its conserved first and last residue. Fields, in order: clone size, D gene, V gene, J gene, CDR3 protein, CDR3 DNA. A D gene is named only where the DNA matches it firmly. Expanded clones get a size class; other rows say once, few or many, or leave the size out.

clone size: once; D gene: NA; V gene: TRBV5-1; J gene: TRBJ2-1; CDR3 protein: CASSLVAAFVGNEQFF; CDR3 DNA: TGCGCCAGCAGCTTGGTGGCAGCCTTTGTAGGCAATGAGCAGTTCTTC
clone size: NA; D gene: NA; V gene: TRBV28; J gene: TRBJ2-5; CDR3 protein: CASSIPLSGETQYF; CDR3 DNA: TGTGCCAGCAGTATTCCTTTATCGGGGGAGACCCAGTACTTC
clone size: NA; D gene: NA; V gene: TRBV15; J gene: TRBJ1-4; CDR3 protein: CATSRDAPSGGRNEKLFF; CDR3 DNA: TGTGCCACCAGCAGAGATGCACCCTCTGGAGGTCGAAATGAAAAACTGTTTTTT
clone size: NA; D gene: NA; V gene: TRBV3-1/TRBV3-2; J gene: TRBJ1-3; CDR3 protein: CASSQAGTTIYF; CDR3 DNA: TGTGCCAGCAGCCAAGCCGGGACGACCATATATTTT
clone size: NA; D gene: NA; V gene: TRBV9; J gene: TRBJ2-7; CDR3 protein: CASSAGVDGTYEQYF; CDR3 DNA: TGTGCCAGCAGCGCAGGGGTGGACGGGACCTACGAGCAGTACTTC
clone size: NA; D gene: NA; V gene: TRBV3-1/TRBV3-2; J gene: TRBJ1-3; CDR3 protein: CAIQGGGNTIYF; CDR3 DNA: TGTGCCATACAGGGAGGTGGAAACACCATATATTTT
clone size: NA; D gene: TRBD2; V gene: TRBV9; J gene: TRBJ2-7; CDR3 protein: CASSPRGTSGTYEQYF; CDR3 DNA: TGTGCCAGCAGCCCAAGGGGGACTAGCGGAACCTACGAGCAGTACTTC
clone size: few; D gene: NA; V gene: TRBV10-3; J gene: TRBJ1-1; CDR3 protein: CAIGPDTEAFF; CDR3 DNA: TGTGCCATCGGACCGGACACTGAAGCTTTCTTT
clone size: NA; D gene: NA; V gene: TRBV28; J gene: TRBJ1-4; CDR3 protein: CASSRTGTNEKLFF; CDR3 DNA: TGTGCCAGCAGCCGGACGGGAACTAATGAAAAACTGTTTTTT
clone size: NA; D gene: NA; V gene: TRBV19; J gene: TRBJ1-3; CDR3 protein: CASSMGGRVTSGNTIYF; CDR3 DNA: TGTGCCAGTAGTATGGGCGGCAGGGTGACCTCTGGAAACACCATATATTTT
clone size: NA; D gene: TRBD2; V gene: TRBV2; J gene: TRBJ2-2; CDR3 protein: CASGLAAATGELFF; CDR3 DNA: TGTGCCAGCGGACTAGCAGCTGCCACCGGGGAGCTGTTTTTT
clone size: NA; D gene: TRBD2; V gene: TRBV19; J gene: TRBJ2-2; CDR3 protein: CASTMTSGINTGELFF; CDR3 DNA: TGTGCCAGTACCATGACTAGCGGAATTAACACCGGGGAGCTGTTTTTT
clone size: NA; D gene: TRBD2; V gene: TRBV9; J gene: TRBJ2-5; CDR3 protein: CASSQGLAGYTTGQETQYF; CDR3 DNA: TGTGCCAGCAGCCAGGGACTAGCGGGGTACACAACTGGGCAAGAGACCCAGTACTTC
clone size: NA; D gene: TRBD1; V gene: TRBV10-3; J gene: TRBJ1-1; CDR3 protein: CAISGQGNTEAFF; CDR3 DNA: TGTGCCATCAGTGGACAGGGTAATACTGAAGCTTTCTTT